The clone carrying this T cell receptor (beta chain) was counted between two and nine times. TCRdb used MiXCR to reprocess the RT-PCR reads, holding one entry per CDR3 protein. This table has approximately 500,000 distinct CDR3 sequences, under 30% appearing once. The record originates from a study of response to subunit inactivated influenza vaccine. Germline CDR1 and CDR2: KGHDR and SFDVKD. Trimming at V came to 2 bases and at J to 5 bases, leaving 4 bases not matched to a gene. This CDR3 spans 15 amino acids. The data also belong to a second study, concerning T cells expressing NK-cell markers. From that paper: 5'RACE template switching with UMIs produced the TCR beta cDNA. The TCR beta repertoires originated in sorted CD3+CD56+NKG2C+, CD3+CD56+NKG2C- and CD3+CD56-NKG2C+ T cells. Just one sequenced donor of eight was HCMV-seronegative, while seven were seropositive. Where several donors were concerned, these clonotypes also led the CD3+CD56-NKG2C+ fraction.

The material sequenced was CD4+ T cells sorted from PBMCs, taken about 12 days after vaccination. This TCR was recovered from a man aged 45-60 years who received an inactivated influenza vaccine. The chain recombines TRBV24-1 with TRBJ2-1; 8 nucleotides line up with TRBD2. This CDR3 reads CATSDSREGNNEQFF. CDR3 nucleotides: TGTGCCACCAGTGATTCTCGGGAGGGTAACAATGAGCAGTTCTTC.